These T cell receptor beta chains were read from a single sample in a study of T cells in Graves' hyperthyroidism and ophthalmopathy. TCRdb re-called the multiplex PCR reads with MiXCR, one entry per CDR3 protein. This table has hundreds of thousands of distinct CDR3 sequences, about 15% appearing once. Sequencing input: blood. The origin of the receptors is a woman under 30 with Graves' hyperthyroidism. Both conserved end residues are part of each CDR3. D genes are given only for firm matches. Some rows mark clone size as missing; the rest say once, few, many or name a class of expanded clone.

d_call j_call v_call clone_size cdr3_nt cdr3_aa
- TRBJ1-6 TRBV5-4 few TGTGCCAGCAGCTTGTCCGTCGTCTCCGCTTGGGATTCACCCCTCCACTTT CASSLSVVSAWDSPLHF
- TRBJ2-6 TRBV19 - TGTGCCAGTAGTTTTCCCCGTGATCGACCGCCTGGGGCCAACGTCCTGACTTTC CASSFPRDRPPGANVLTF
TRBD1 TRBJ2-3 TRBV3-1 many TGTGCCAGCAGCTACGGGACAGGGAGACCAGATACGCAGTATTTT CASSYGTGRPDTQYF
- TRBJ2-7 TRBV6-1 many TGTGCCAGCAGTGCCGGGTCCCCTATGTCGGAGCAGTACTTC CASSAGSPMSEQYF
TRBD1 TRBJ1-6 TRBV5-1 many TGCGCCAGCAGCTCAGGGACAGGGAGGTACTCACCCCTCCACTTT CASSSGTGRYSPLHF
- TRBJ2-5 TRBV3-1 many TGTGCCAGCAGCCAAGGGCTAACATTTCAAGAGACCCAGTACTTC CASSQGLTFQETQYF
TRBD1 TRBJ1-4 TRBV11-2 - TGTGCCAGCAGCGACGACAGGGGCGACGAAAAACTGTTTTTT CASSDDRGDEKLFF
TRBD2 TRBJ2-1 TRBV11-1 - TGTGCCAGCAGCTTAAGGGCTAGCGGGTCCGACAATGAGCAGTTCTTC CASSLRASGSDNEQFF
- TRBJ1-6 TRBV27 many TGTGCCAGCAGTTTTTGGAGGGGATCCTATAATTCACCCCTCCACTTT CASSFWRGSYNSPLHF
- TRBJ1-5 TRBV2 many TGTGCCAGCAGTCGGTTGGCAGGGGATCAGCCCCAGCATTTT CASSRLAGDQPQHF
- TRBJ1-2 TRBV30 many TGTGCCTGGAGCAAGGGATTTAGGGGCTACACCTTC CAWSKGFRGYTF
- TRBJ1-2 TRBV5-1 many TGCGCCAGCAGCCTAAACAGGTTTGAAGGCTACACCTTC CASSLNRFEGYTF
- TRBJ2-7 TRBV7-3 many TGTGCCAGCTCCACAGGGAACTCCTACGAGCAGTACTTC CASSTGNSYEQYF
TRBD1 TRBJ1-6 TRBV9 many TGTGCCAGCAGCGATGACAGGGAGTCGGTCACCCTCCACTTT CASSDDRESVTLHF
- TRBJ2-3 TRBV2 - TGTGCCAGCAGAGCCACCCGTCGGGGATCCACAACAGATACGCAGTATTTT CASRATRRGSTTDTQYF
- TRBJ1-4 TRBV15 many TGTGCCACCAGCTCCGGGAGGGGAAAAAATGAAAAACTGTTTTTT CATSSGRGKNEKLFF
- TRBJ1-1 TRBV3-1 many TGTGCCAGCAGCCAGGGCGGCTCATTGAACACTGAAGCTTTCTTT CASSQGGSLNTEAFF
TRBD1 TRBJ1-5 TRBV9 few TGTGCCAGCAGCTCCCCGGACAGGGGTCAGCCCCAGCATTTT CASSSPDRGQPQHF
TRBD2 TRBJ2-2 TRBV20-1 - TGCAGTGCTAGAAAAATCCGGGACTACCTAACCGGGGAGCTGTTTTTT CSARKIRDYLTGELFF
- TRBJ1-4 TRBV10-3 many TGTGCCATCAGTGACTCTGGACAGTTGAATGAAAAACTGTTTTTT CAISDSGQLNEKLFF
TRBD1 TRBJ2-7 TRBV14 many TGTGCCAGCAGCCAAATAATGACAGGGGGTAACGAGCAGTACTTC CASSQIMTGGNEQYF
TRBD2 TRBJ2-1 TRBV7-8 many TGTGCCAGCAGCTCCTACGGGACTAGCTCCTACAATGAGCAGTTCTTC CASSSYGTSSYNEQFF
- TRBJ1-5 TRBV6-1 many TGTGCCAGCTCGCCGTTTAATTATCAGCCCCAGCATTTT CASSPFNYQPQHF
- TRBJ2-3 TRBV30 many TGTGCCTGGACCCCCGGACAGGGAGGGGTAGATACGCAGTATTTT CAWTPGQGGVDTQYF
- TRBJ1-2 TRBV5-1 few TGCGCCAGCAGCTTGGGGGACTTTAACTATGGCTACACCTTC CASSLGDFNYGYTF
- TRBJ1-5 TRBV12-3/TRBV12-4 many TGTGCCAGCAGCCCCACAAGGGATCAGCCCCAGCATTTT CASSPTRDQPQHF
TRBD1 TRBJ2-1 TRBV5-6 - TGTGCCAGCAGCTTGGCTGGGACAGGGGTCAATGAGCAGTTCTTC CASSLAGTGVNEQFF
- TRBJ1-2 TRBV4-2 few TGTGCCAGCAGCCAAGCCCGAGGAGGGCTCATTAACTATGGCTACACCTTC CASSQARGGLINYGYTF
- TRBJ1-5 TRBV30 many TGTGCCTGGAGCCCCGATACGCAGCCCCAGCATTTT CAWSPDTQPQHF
TRBD1 TRBJ2-2 TRBV6-1 - TGTGCCAGCAGCTGGACAGGGGGCGAGTCCGGGGAGCTGTTTTTT CASSWTGGESGELFF
TRBD1 TRBJ1-6 TRBV30 many TGTGCCTGGAGGAGGCAGGGGGCAGATCCCCTCCACTTT CAWRRQGADPLHF
- TRBJ2-3 TRBV20-1 many TGCAGTGGTTCCGTGGAGGGCCGAGCAGATACGCAGTATTTT CSGSVEGRADTQYF
TRBD2 TRBJ2-1 TRBV6-1 many TGTGCCAGCAGTGAATCGGCGGGGGAACACAATGAGCAGTTCTTC CASSESAGEHNEQFF
- TRBJ1-1 TRBV9 - TGTGCCAGCAGCGCCCCGGAGGGGTTGAACACTGAAGCTTTCTTT CASSAPEGLNTEAFF
TRBD1 TRBJ2-1 TRBV20-1 once TGCAGTGTTAAAGGGGGCGCCGGACCATCCTACAATGAGCAGTTCTTC CSVKGGAGPSYNEQFF
- TRBJ2-5 TRBV5-1 - TGCGCCAGCAGCCAGTCCAGGGAGGAGACCCAGTACTTC CASSQSREETQYF
TRBD2 TRBJ2-1 TRBV7-8 many TGTGCCAGCAGCTTTCAAGCGGGAGAGTACAATGAGCAGTTCTTC CASSFQAGEYNEQFF
TRBD1 TRBJ1-6 TRBV27 many TGTGCCAGCAGTTCGGGACAGACGGATTCACCCCTCCACTTT CASSSGQTDSPLHF
- TRBJ1-1 TRBV9 many TGTGCCAGCAGCGTAGAACAGCACACTGAAGCTTTCTTT CASSVEQHTEAFF
- TRBJ1-1 TRBV6-5 many TGTGCCAGCAGTTACAGGGACCACACTGAAGCTTTCTTT CASSYRDHTEAFF
TRBD2 TRBJ2-5 TRBV3-1 - TGTGCCAGCAGTTGGCGACTAGCGGGACTCCAAGAGACCCAGTACTTC CASSWRLAGLQETQYF
- TRBJ1-2 TRBV11-2 many TGTGCCAGCAGCTTTAGTTGGGCTGGCTACACCTTC CASSFSWAGYTF
TRBD2 TRBJ2-7 TRBV29-1 - TGCAGCGTTGAAGGGGAAGAGGGGACTAGCATGAACGAGCAGTACTTC CSVEGEEGTSMNEQYF
- TRBJ1-5 TRBV15 many TGTGCCACCGGCGAGAGTACAGGGTATAGCAATCAGCCCCAGCATTTT CATGESTGYSNQPQHF